This T cell receptor (beta chain) stems from a study of T cell repertoires in ileal Crohn's disease. Study-level results: All patients with clonality above 26.8% had endoscopic recurrence. Active smokers at surgery had more clonal expansions than non-smokers.

With respect to this clone: Its antigen remains unidentified.

The protocol was immunoSEQ multiplex PCR, while the TCRdb copy is restricted to in-frame clones and leaves out a portion. The sample contains over 25,000 clones, around 77% of which appear only once. This CDR3 has 13 amino acids. V shed 3 bases and J shed 0 bases, with 7 bases lying between them. This receptor was obtained from an adult with Crohn's disease. The J gene is TRBJ2-7, the V gene TRBV5-3; D is unresolved. TRBV5-3 carries the ORF label, with uncertain function. Input material: ileal tissue. The CDR3 protein is CARSSQNSYEQYF. CDR3 sequence (DNA): TGTGCCAGAAGCTCACAAAACTCCTACGAGCAGTACTTC.